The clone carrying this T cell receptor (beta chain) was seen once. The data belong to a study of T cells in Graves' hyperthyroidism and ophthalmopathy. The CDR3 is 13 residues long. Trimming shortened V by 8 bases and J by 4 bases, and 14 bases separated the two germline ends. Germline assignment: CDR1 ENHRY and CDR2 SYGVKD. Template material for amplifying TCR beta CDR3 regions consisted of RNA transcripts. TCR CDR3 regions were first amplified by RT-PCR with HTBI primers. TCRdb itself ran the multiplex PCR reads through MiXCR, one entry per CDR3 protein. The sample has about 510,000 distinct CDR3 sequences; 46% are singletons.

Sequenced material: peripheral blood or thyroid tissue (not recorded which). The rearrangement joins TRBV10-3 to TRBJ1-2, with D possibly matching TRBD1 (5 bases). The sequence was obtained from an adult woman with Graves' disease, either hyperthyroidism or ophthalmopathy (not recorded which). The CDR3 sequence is CAIWGTGSYGYTF. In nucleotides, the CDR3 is TGTGCCATCTGGGGGACGGGCAGCTATGGCTACACCTTC.